These 24 T cell receptor beta chains came from one sample sequenced in a study of identical twins. One entry per CDR3 protein, called by TCRdb with MiXCR from the 5' RACE reads. The data show around 1.7 million distinct CDR3 sequences, with about 30% seen just once and over 0.25% held by the top ten. What was sequenced was cord blood. Receptors were obtained from a newborn girl in good health.

The V gene is TRBV4-2, the J gene TRBJ2-7; no reliable D call. Between the trimmed V and J ends, which lost 1 base and 0 bases, there was a span of 10 bases. CDR1 is LGHNA, CDR2 YNFKEQ, per germline. The CDR3 length is 15 residues. The CDR3 DNA sequence: TGTGCCAGCAGCCAAGGGCTTCCGAGCTCCTACGAGCAGTACTTC. It specifies CASSQGLPSSYEQYF.

The chain uses TRBV5-4 and TRBJ1-1, with D unclear. Germline assignment: CDR1 SGHNT and CDR2 YYREEE (reference sequence). The CDR3 has 13 residues. Between the trimmed V and J ends, which lost 3 bases and 3 bases, there was a span of 9 bases. In nucleotides, the CDR3 is TGTGCCAGCAGCTCAGGAAAAGACACTGAAGCTTTCTTT. Protein: CASSSGKDTEAFF.

This clonotype has just a few counts. The chain links TRBV2 to TRBJ2-7, with unresolved D. The V end was cut by 10 bases, the J end by 2 bases, with 12 bases between. CDR1 is SNHLY, CDR2 FYNNEI, per germline. This CDR3 comprises 12 residues. The CDR3 nucleotides read TGTGCCACCATGGAATCTACCTACGAGCAGTACTTC. Protein product: CATMESTYEQYF.

The chain has TRBV21-1 and TRBJ1-5; no check of the table's D call, TRBD1, against the DNA was made. TRBV21-1 corresponds to a pseudogene. CDR3 length equals 14 residues. In nucleotides, the CDR3 is TGTGCCAGCAGCAGGGCGGAGAGCAGTCAACCCCAGCATTTT. Residues: CASSRAESSQPQHF.

This clonotype came up a few times. The chain couples TRBV12-3 or TRBV12-4 to TRBJ2-7; D uncertain. V lost 3 bases, J lost 0 bases, and 15 bases lay in between. The CDR3 totals 16 residues. The CDR3 protein is CASSLGERRRSYEQYF. The CDR3 DNA reads TGTGCCAGCAGTTTGGGCGAACGTCGTCGCTCCTACGAGCAGTACTTC.

This clonotype was recorded a few times. The chain has TRBV7-9 and TRBJ1-2; D is undetermined. Germline CDR1 and CDR2: SEHNR and FQNEAQ (reference sequence). Trimming shortened V by 5 bases and J by 4 bases, and 17 bases separated the two germline ends. The CDR3 consists of 15 residues. For the CDR3, the DNA is TGTGCCAGCAGCCCCCGCGTAGGGCGGGTCTATGGCTACACCTTC. Translated: CASSPRVGRVYGYTF.

At least ten counts were recorded for this clonotype. This chain joins TRBV10-3 and TRBJ2-5; maybe TRBD2 (6 bases). The CDR3 extends over 15 amino acids. V was trimmed by 2 bases and J by 5 bases, leaving 15 bases between them. Germline V gene data show CDR1 as ENHRY and CDR2 as SYGVKD. CDR3 in amino acids: CAISEGLLLGETQYF. CDR3 nucleotides: TGTGCCATCAGTGAGGGACTACTCCTAGGGGAGACCCAGTACTTC.

This clonotype was seen a few times. The chain combines TRBV20-1 with TRBJ1-5; 7 nucleotides agree with TRBD1. Germline lookup yields CDR1 DFQATT and CDR2 SNEGSKA (reference sequence). Unmatched junction bases numbered 9, after V lost 1 base and J lost 0 bases. The CDR3 sequence is 17 residues long. CDR3 protein: CSARGARGTYSNQPQHF. CDR3 nucleotides: TGCAGTGCTAGAGGTGCCAGGGGGACGTATAGCAATCAGCCCCAGCATTTT.

The J gene is TRBJ2-1, the V gene TRBV7-2; D may be TRBD2 (7 bases). Per germline, CDR1 SGHTA and CDR2 FQGNSA. The CDR3 runs 14 residues. Deletions cut 5 bases from V and 4 bases from J, with 12 bases between. In DNA, the CDR3 is TGTGCCAGCAGCCGGGGGGCCGAATACAATGAGCAGTTCTTC. This translates into CASSRGAEYNEQFF.

This clonotype has just a few counts. The chain links TRBV12-3 or TRBV12-4 to TRBJ2-3; D might be TRBD1 or TRBD2, each matching 6 bases. The CDR3 totals 14 residues. Trimming removed 2 bases from V and 2 bases from J, with 8 bases in between. The CDR3 coding sequence is TGTGCCAGCAGTTTAAGGGGGGTCACAGATACGCAGTATTTT. This encodes CASSLRGVTDTQYF.

CDR3 in amino acids: CASSTPETGGRRETQYF. The CDR3 DNA reads TGTGCCAGCAGCACCCCCGAAACAGGGGGCAGGAGAGAGACCCAGTACTTC. The V and J genes are TRBV28 and TRBJ2-5; TRBD1 matches at 9 bases. Germline V gene sequence: CDR1 MDHEN, CDR2 SYDVKM. Trimming removed 6 bases from V and 4 bases from J; junction bases left unmatched: 15. The CDR3 is 17 amino acids.

CDR3 in amino acids: CASSAGTGVRNEQFF. The CDR3 bases are TGTGCCAGCAGCGCCGGGACAGGGGTTAGGAATGAGCAGTTCTTC. This sequence joins TRBV7-9 and TRBJ2-1; 10 nucleotides match TRBD1. The CDR3 covers 15 residues. The V gene end was trimmed by 5 bases and the J gene end by 7 bases; junction bases not matched to a gene: 8. Looked up from germline, CDR1 is SEHNR and CDR2 is FQNEAQ (reference sequence).

The sample holds a few counts of this clonotype. The chain joins TRBV10-3 to TRBJ2-3, with D perhaps matching TRBD1 or TRBD2 (5 bases each). The CDR3 runs 15 residues. Trimming removed 6 bases at V and 0 bases at J, with 13 bases between. Germline V CDR1 and CDR2: ENHRY, SYGVKD. The CDR3 sequence: CAIRGDSASTDTQYF. DNA of the CDR3: TGTGCCATCAGGGGAGACAGCGCTAGCACAGATACGCAGTATTTT.

This clonotype was detected only a few times. V and J are TRBV4-1 and TRBJ2-5; D possibly matches TRBD1 or TRBD2 (5 bases each). Germline CDR1 MGHRA, CDR2 YSYEKL. The CDR3 totals 15 residues. V was clipped by 3 bases and J by 5 bases, with 16 bases between them. The CDR3 sequence is CASSHLGSGDETQYF. Written as DNA, the CDR3 is TGCGCCAGCAGCCATCTCGGGTCCGGGGACGAGACCCAGTACTTC.

This chain uses TRBV29-1 with TRBJ2-1; 10 bases agree with TRBD2. The trim removed 6 bases at V and 8 bases at J, leaving 10 bases unmatched. This CDR3 has 14 amino acids. CDR1 is SQVTM and CDR2 is ANQGSEA in the germline V gene. The CDR3: CSVVPSGRWDEQFF. The CDR3, as DNA: TGCAGCGTGGTGCCTAGCGGGAGATGGGATGAGCAGTTCTTC.

This clonotype has more than one count but fewer than ten. This chain's CDR3 is CASSFRGPAGELFF. CDR3 bases: TGTGCCAGCAGCTTTAGAGGCCCGGCCGGGGAGCTGTTTTTT. The rearrangement joins TRBV7-8 to TRBJ2-2, with D unresolved. There are 14 residues in the CDR3. The V end was cut by 3 bases, the J end by 6 bases, with 11 bases between. CDR1 is SGHVS and CDR2 is FQNEAQ in the germline V gene.

The chain couples TRBV28 to TRBJ2-1; 8 positions match TRBD2. Trimming cost V 1 base and J 12 bases; bases outside gene matches: 2. Germline-derived CDR1 and CDR2 are MDHEN and SYDVKM. The length of the CDR3 is 12 residues. CDR3 amino acids: CASSLSGRGQFF. DNA of the CDR3: TGTGCCAGCAGTTTATCCGGGAGGGGGCAGTTCTTC.

The chain carries TRBV29-1 and TRBJ1-2, with TRBD1 matching over 9 bases. Germline V lookup: CDR1 SQVTM, CDR2 ANQGSEA. This CDR3 contains 11 residues. Trimming took 7 bases from V and 8 from J; bases not matched to a gene: 5. The CDR3 region is CSAATGGGYTF. Written as DNA, the CDR3 is TGCAGCGCTGCGACAGGGGGAGGCTACACCTTC.

This clonotype was detected only a few times. The V and J genes are TRBV12-3 or TRBV12-4 and TRBJ1-2, with D unresolved. V lost 3 bases to trimming and J lost 0 bases, with 11 bases between them. The CDR3 totals 15 residues. Written as DNA, the CDR3 is TGTGCCAGCAGTTTTTCGGGAAGGCCTAACTATGGCTACACCTTC. Its protein product is CASSFSGRPNYGYTF.

This clonotype turned up a few times. The chain couples TRBV11-3 to TRBJ2-1, with 8 bases that match TRBD1. V dropped 3 bases and J dropped 3; count of bases not matched to a gene: 4. CDR1 is SGHNT, CDR2 YENEEA, per germline. This CDR3 has 15 residues. DNA for the CDR3: TGTGCCAGCAGCTTGGGACAGGACCTCTACAATGAGCAGTTCTTC. It encodes CASSLGQDLYNEQFF.

The chain has TRBV5-1 and TRBJ2-3; 7 bases agree with TRBD1. V was clipped by 0 bases and J by 2 bases; unmatched bases: 6. The CDR3 is 16 amino acids. The germline gives CDR1 SGHRS, CDR2 YFSETQ. The CDR3 nucleotides are TGCGCCAGCAGCTTGGGAGGGGGCGCGTTCACAGATACGCAGTATTTT. Translating it yields CASSLGGGAFTDTQYF. Full variable domain (missing parts from reference TRBV5-1 and TRBJ2-3): KAGVTQTPRYLIKTRGQQVTLSCSPISGHRSVSWYQQTPGQGLQFLFEYFSETQRNKGNFPGRFSGRQFSNSRSEMNVSTLELGDSALYLCASSLGGGAFTDTQYFGPGTRLTVL.

V and J are TRBV27 and TRBJ1-6; 8 nucleotides match TRBD1. The trim removed 2 bases at V and 6 bases at J, leaving 3 bases unmatched. Per the germline V gene, CDR1 is MNHEY and CDR2 is SMNVEV (reference sequence). This CDR3 has 15 residues. The CDR3: CASSLQGAFNSPLHF. The CDR3 coding sequence is TGTGCCAGCAGTTTACAGGGGGCTTTTAATTCACCCCTCCACTTT.

The table lists this clonotype with many counts. The chain has TRBV12-3 or TRBV12-4 and TRBJ2-7; D call uncertain. This CDR3 region has 13 residues. The ends were cut back, 7 bases at V and 2 bases at J, with 12 bases in the middle. CDR3 loop: CASTLDTAYEQYF. CDR3 DNA: TGTGCCAGCACCCTCGACACTGCCTACGAGCAGTACTTC.

As concerns this clonotype: A junction boundary mismatches the germline segment, possibly from a read error. In nucleotides, the CDR3 is TGTGCCAGCAGTTGGGGAACTAGCACAGATATGCAGTATTTT. Residues: CASSWGTSTDMQYF. The V call is TRBV12-3 or TRBV12-4, the J call TRBJ2-3; D perhaps matches TRBD2 (6 bases). CDR3 length: 14 residues.